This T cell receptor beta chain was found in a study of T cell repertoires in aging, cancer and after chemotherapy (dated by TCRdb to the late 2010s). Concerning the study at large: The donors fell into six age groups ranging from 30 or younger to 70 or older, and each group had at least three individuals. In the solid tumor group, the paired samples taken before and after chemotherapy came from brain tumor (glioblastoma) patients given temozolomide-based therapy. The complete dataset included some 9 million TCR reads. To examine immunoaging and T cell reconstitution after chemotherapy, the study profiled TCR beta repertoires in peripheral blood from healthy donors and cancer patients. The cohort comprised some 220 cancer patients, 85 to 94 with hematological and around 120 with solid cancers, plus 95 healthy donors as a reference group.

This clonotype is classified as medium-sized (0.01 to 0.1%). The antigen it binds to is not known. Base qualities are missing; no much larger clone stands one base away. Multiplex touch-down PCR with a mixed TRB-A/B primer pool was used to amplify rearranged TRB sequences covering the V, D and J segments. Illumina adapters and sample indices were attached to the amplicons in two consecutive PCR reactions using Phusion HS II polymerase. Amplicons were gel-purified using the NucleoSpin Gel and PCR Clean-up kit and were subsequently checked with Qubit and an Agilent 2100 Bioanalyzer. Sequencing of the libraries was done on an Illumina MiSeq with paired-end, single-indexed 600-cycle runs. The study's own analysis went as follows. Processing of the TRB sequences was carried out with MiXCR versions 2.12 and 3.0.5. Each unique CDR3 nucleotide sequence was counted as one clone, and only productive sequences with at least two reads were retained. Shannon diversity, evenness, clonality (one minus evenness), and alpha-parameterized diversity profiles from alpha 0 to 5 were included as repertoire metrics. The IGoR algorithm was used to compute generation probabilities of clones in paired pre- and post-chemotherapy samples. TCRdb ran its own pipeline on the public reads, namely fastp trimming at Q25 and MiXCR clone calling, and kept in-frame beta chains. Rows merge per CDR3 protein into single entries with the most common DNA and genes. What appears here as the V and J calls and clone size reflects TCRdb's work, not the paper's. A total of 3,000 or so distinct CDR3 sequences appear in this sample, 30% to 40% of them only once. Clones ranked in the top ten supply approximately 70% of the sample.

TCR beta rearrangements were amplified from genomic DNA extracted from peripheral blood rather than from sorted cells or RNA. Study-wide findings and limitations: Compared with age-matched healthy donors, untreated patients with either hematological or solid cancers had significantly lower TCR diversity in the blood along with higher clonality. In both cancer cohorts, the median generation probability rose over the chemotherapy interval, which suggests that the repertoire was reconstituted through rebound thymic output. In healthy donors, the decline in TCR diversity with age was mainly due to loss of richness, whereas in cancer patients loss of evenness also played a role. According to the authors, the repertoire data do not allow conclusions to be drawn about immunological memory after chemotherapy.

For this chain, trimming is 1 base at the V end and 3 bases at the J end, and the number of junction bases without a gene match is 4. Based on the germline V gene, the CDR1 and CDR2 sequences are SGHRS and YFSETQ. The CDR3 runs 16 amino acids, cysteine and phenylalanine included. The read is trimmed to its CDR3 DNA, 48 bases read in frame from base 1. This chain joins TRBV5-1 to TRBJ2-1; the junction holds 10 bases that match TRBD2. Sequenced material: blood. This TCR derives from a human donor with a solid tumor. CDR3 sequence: CASSLQASGGYNEQFF. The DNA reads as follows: TGCGCCAGCAGCTTGCAAGCTAGCGGGGGCTACAATGAGCAGTTCTTC.